This entry lists 9 T cell receptor beta chains sequenced from one sample in a study of CD8+CD57+ T cells in acquired aplastic anemia. Sequencing was done on patients that had shown CD8+CD57+ cell expansion by flow cytometry. Genomic DNA templated the TCR beta VDJ and CDR3 profiling. One entry per CDR3 protein results from TCRdb running MiXCR on the reads. The data show approximately 180,000 distinct CDR3 sequences, about 45% seen once. The sample consisted of sorted CD4+, CD8+, or CD8+CD57+ T cells (not recorded which) from PBMCs. These receptors were collected from a human donor with aplastic anemia.

The chain has TRBV7-2 and TRBJ2-5, with 10 positions matching TRBD1. J was trimmed by 7 bases and V by 4 bases; bases with no gene match: 9. Germline V gives CDR1 SGHTA, CDR2 FQGNSA. The CDR3 consists of 15 residues. The CDR3 DNA reads TGTGCCAGCAGCTCGCAGACAGGGGGCGATGGGACCCAGTACTTC. Translation gives CASSSQTGGDGTQYF.

The chain couples TRBV20-1 to TRBJ1-2; D gene ambiguous. This CDR3 spans 10 amino acids. V was clipped by 8 bases and J by 4 bases, with 8 bases between them. The germline gives CDR1 DFQATT, CDR2 SNEGSKA (reference sequence). CDR3 DNA: TGCAGTCAAAACTCCTATGGCTACACCTTC. Protein: CSQNSYGYTF.

The V gene is TRBV7-9, the J gene TRBJ1-1; possibly TRBD1 for D (5 bases). Trimming stripped 1 base from V and 7 bases from J, with 16 bases between. CDR3 length: 15 residues. Germline lookup yields CDR1 SEHNR and CDR2 FQNEAQ (reference sequence). The CDR3 spells CASSLVSGGEGEAFF. As DNA, the CDR3 is TGTGCCAGCAGCTTAGTTTCAGGAGGGGAGGGTGAAGCTTTCTTT.

In its sample, this clonotype was seen many times. The chain is built from TRBV5-5 and TRBJ2-1, with 9 bases lining up with TRBD2. The CDR3 has 14 amino acids. In germline, CDR1 is SGHKS, CDR2 YYEKEE (reference sequence). V shed 4 bases, J shed 10 bases, and the junction held 9 bases outside the gene matches. This CDR3 reads CASSKRGAEREQFF. CDR3 in DNA: TGTGCCAGCAGCAAGCGGGGGGCGGAACGGGAGCAGTTCTTC.

Many counts were recorded for this clonotype. This chain links TRBV7-8 with TRBJ2-1; no clear D gene. The germline CDR1 and CDR2 sequences are SGHVS and FQNEAQ. Trimming stripped 1 base from V and 7 bases from J, with 11 bases between. CDR3 length equals 14 residues. CDR3 DNA: TGTGCCAGCAGCTTAGTGGGATTTGGGAATGAGCAGTTCTTC. It codes for CASSLVGFGNEQFF. Supplemented by reference TRBV7-8 and TRBJ2-1, the full variable domain reads GAGVSQSPRYKVAKRGQDVALRCDPISGHVSLFWYQQALGQGPEFLTYFQNEAQLDKSGLPSDRFFAERPEGSVSTLKIQRTQQEDSAVYLCASSLVGFGNEQFFGPGTRLTVL.

V is TRBV29-1 and J is TRBJ2-1, with D perhaps matching TRBD1 or TRBD2 (5 bases each). This CDR3 is 11 amino acids long. Germline CDR1 reads SQVTM; CDR2 reads ANQGSEA. The CDR3 DNA sequence: TGCAGTCAGGGAGCCTACAATGAGCAGTTCTTC. Translating it yields CSQGAYNEQFF.

The V call is TRBV6-5, the J call TRBJ2-3; D gene uncertain. Per the germline V gene, CDR1 is MNHEY and CDR2 is SVGAGI. Trimming left V 0 bases short and J 5 bases short, with 9 bases between. CDR3 length: 14 residues. The DNA of the CDR3 is TGTGCCAGCAGTTACTCCATGCGGAAAGATACGCAGTATTTT. It specifies CASSYSMRKDTQYF.

The V and J genes are TRBV29-1 and TRBJ2-3, with D perhaps TRBD1 (6 bases). Germline-derived CDR1 and CDR2 are SQVTM and ANQGSEA. This CDR3 has 12 amino acids. The CDR3 loop reads CRMGAETDTQYF. CDR3 bases: TGCAGGATGGGGGCTGAGACAGATACGCAGTATTTT.

This clonotype was detected many times. The rearrangement links TRBV14 to TRBJ1-1; D unresolved. Germline loops: CDR1 SGHDN, CDR2 FVKESK. V was clipped by 1 base and J by 5 bases, with 11 bases between them. The CDR3 runs to 14 residues. The CDR3 loop reads CASSQGARRTEAFF. The CDR3 DNA is TGTGCCAGCAGCCAAGGAGCCCGGAGGACTGAAGCTTTCTTT.